The 32 T cell receptor beta chains below were found in one sample sequenced in a study of blood T cell repertoires in COVID-19. Sequencing was performed with immunoSEQ multiplex PCR; in TCRdb, only in-frame clones are kept and a portion is missing. The sample has some 170,000 clones, 60% to 80% seen once. What was sequenced was peripheral blood. These receptors were obtained from a woman aged 70-85 years with acute or convalescent COVID-19.

The chain recombines TRBV7-3 with TRBJ2-7; the D is unclear. Trimming stripped 5 bases from V and 7 bases from J, with 15 bases between. The CDR3 totals 13 residues. Germline loops: CDR1 SGHTA, CDR2 FQGTGA. This chain's CDR3 is CASSPSPREEQYF. CDR3 DNA sequence: TGTGCCAGCAGCCCCTCCCCAAGAGAGGAGCAGTACTTC.

The CDR3 nucleotides are TGTGCCAGCAGTCCAACGGACACCCTCCTGGCGACCCAGTACTTC. Encoded protein: CASSPTDTLLATQYF. This chain links TRBV6-5 with TRBJ2-5; maybe TRBD1 (5 bases). The germline CDR1 and CDR2 sequences are MNHEY and SVGAGI. This CDR3 has 15 amino acids. V lost 5 bases and J 7 bases, leaving 20 bases between the germline ends.

V gene TRBV6-6 combines with J gene TRBJ1-5; D unresolved. Trimming removed 6 bases at V and 2 bases at J, with 8 bases between. Per germline, CDR1 MNHNY and CDR2 SVGAGI (reference sequence). The CDR3 has 13 residues. CDR3 protein: CASRGEGNQPQHF. Written as DNA, the CDR3 is TGTGCCAGCAGAGGAGAGGGCAATCAGCCCCAGCATTTT.

The J gene is TRBJ2-7, the V gene TRBV6-4; 10 bases align to TRBD1. CDR3 length: 13 residues. The V gene's germline CDR1 is MRHNA and CDR2 SNTAGT. Trimming removed 8 bases from V and 4 bases from J; junction bases left unmatched: 5. CDR3 region: CASSRDRGYEQYF. In DNA form, the CDR3 reads TGTGCCAGCTCCCGGGACAGGGGTTACGAGCAGTACTTC.

The chain uses TRBV29-1 and TRBJ2-7; 10 bases are a match to TRBD1. This CDR3 region has 15 residues. CDR1 is SQVTM, CDR2 ANQGSEA, per germline. J lost 5 bases, V lost 4 bases, and 11 bases had no gene match. CDR3 region: CSVGDPGQGTHEQYF. The CDR3 region has the DNA TGCAGCGTTGGGGACCCGGGACAGGGGACCCACGAGCAGTACTTC.

The chain has TRBV5-1 and TRBJ2-1; 8 bases line up with TRBD1. The CDR3 length is 16 residues. Losses at the gene ends were 0 bases for V and 7 bases for J; bases not matched to a gene: 9. Per the germline V gene, CDR1 is SGHRS and CDR2 is YFSETQ. In DNA form, the CDR3 reads TGCGCCAGCAGCTTGGTTCAGGGGGCGAAAGGTAATGAGCAGTTCTTC. It yields the protein CASSLVQGAKGNEQFF.

This clone was observed a few times. The CDR3 DNA follows: TGTGCCAGCAGGGACTCTCTGAACGAGCAGTACTTC. The encoded protein is CASRDSLNEQYF. The genes are TRBV6-5 and TRBJ2-7; possibly TRBD2 for D (5 bases). CDR3 length: 12 amino acids. Trimming pared 6 bases from V and 5 bases from J, leaving 11 bases between. The germline V gene encodes CDR1 MNHEY and CDR2 SVGAGI.

The chain is built from TRBV2 and TRBJ1-3; TRBD1 agrees at 10 bases. V was clipped by 8 bases and J by 3 bases; unmatched bases: 13. The germline gives CDR1 SNHLY, CDR2 FYNNEI. There are 17 residues in the CDR3. This chain's CDR3 is CASLGGTGDQGGNTIYF. Written as DNA, the CDR3 is TGTGCCAGCCTCGGGGGGACAGGGGATCAGGGTGGAAACACCATATATTTT. Filled out from reference TRBV2 and TRBJ1-3, the complete variable domain reads EPEVTQTPSHQVTQMGQEVILRCVPISNHLYFYWYRQILGQKVEFLVSFYNNEISEKSEIFDDQFSVERPDGSNFTLKIRSTKLEDSAMYFCASLGGTGDQGGNTIYFGEGSWLTVV.

This chain connects TRBV7-9 to TRBJ1-2, with D perhaps TRBD1 (5 bases). This CDR3 is 13 amino acids long. V was clipped by 5 bases and J by 10 bases, with 17 bases between them. Germline CDR1 is SEHNR and CDR2 is FQNEAQ (reference sequence). CDR3 DNA: TGTGCCAGCAGCCTAACCGGTTCCAGGGACTACACCTTC. Translating it yields CASSLTGSRDYTF.

The chain employs TRBV30 and TRBJ1-2; no clear D gene. V was cut by 3 bases and J by 5 bases, with 10 bases left in between. This CDR3 spans 12 amino acids. Germline V gene data show CDR1 as GTSNPN and CDR2 as SVGIG (reference sequence). DNA for the CDR3: TGTGCCTGGAGCCAAGGGAGATATGGCTACACCTTC. Protein sequence: CAWSQGRYGYTF.

The genes are TRBV7-2 and TRBJ1-5; D unresolved. CDR1 and CDR2 from the germline V gene are SGHTA and FQGNSA. The CDR3 covers 14 residues. With 2 bases removed from V and 2 bases from J, the gap between germline ends came to 7 bases. The CDR3 DNA is TGTGCCAGCAGCTTAACGACTGGCAATCAGCCCCAGCATTTT. Translation gives CASSLTTGNQPQHF.

This clone has only a few counts. V gene TRBV19 combines with J gene TRBJ1-2, with a weak D call TRBD1 (5 bases). CDR1 is LNHDA and CDR2 is SQIVND in the germline V gene (reference sequence). The CDR3 runs 16 residues. Trimming removed 6 bases at V and 1 base at J, with 18 bases between. The CDR3 loop reads CASSSSSRQFNYGYTF. The CDR3, as DNA: TGTGCCAGTAGCTCATCCTCTAGACAGTTTAACTATGGCTACACCTTC.

This chain uses TRBV9 with TRBJ2-6, with 7 bases lining up with TRBD1. Germline V gene lookup returns CDR1 SGDLS and CDR2 YYNGEE. The CDR3 covers 20 residues. V shed 0 bases and J 0 bases; nucleotides not matched to a gene: 12. In nucleotides, the CDR3 is TGTGCCAGCAGCGTAGGGGACCCGGGACAGTCAGACTCTGGGGCCAACGTCCTGACTTTC. It is translated as CASSVGDPGQSDSGANVLTF.

The rearrangement joins TRBV6-5 to TRBJ2-3; 8 nucleotides line up with TRBD2. The CDR3 loop spans 13 amino acids. Germline V CDR1 and CDR2: MNHEY, SVGAGI. V lost 6 bases and J lost 4; bases outside the gene matches: 3. CDR3 sequence reads: CASRGLEADTQYF. The CDR3 nucleotides are TGTGCCAGCAGGGGACTAGAAGCAGATACGCAGTATTTT.

The J gene is TRBJ1-2, the V gene TRBV19, with 8 bases lining up with TRBD1. This CDR3 is 12 amino acids long. Germline V gives CDR1 LNHDA, CDR2 SQIVND (reference sequence). V lost 3 bases to trimming and J lost 14 bases; unmatched junction nucleotides: 8. This chain's CDR3 is CASSISDRVLTF. CDR3 DNA sequence: TGTGCCAGTAGTATTTCGGACAGGGTCCTAACCTTC.

The chain uses TRBV3-1 (or the pseudogene TRBV3-2) and TRBJ2-3, with TRBD2 matching over 13 bases. This CDR3 has 19 amino acids. Trimming cost V 0 bases and J 2 bases; bases outside gene matches: 8. CDR1 and CDR2 (germline): LGHDT, YNNKEL (reference sequence). CDR3 residues: CASSQDPDGTSGTTDTQYF. DNA of the CDR3: TGTGCCAGCAGCCAAGATCCGGATGGGACTAGCGGGACCACAGATACGCAGTATTTT.

This sequence joins TRBV18 and TRBJ1-2; TRBD1 matches 9 bases. The V gene's germline CDR1 is KGHSH and CDR2 LQKENI. This CDR3 spans 17 amino acids. Losses at the gene ends were 1 base for V and 4 bases for J; bases not matched to a gene: 10. Here the CDR3 reads CASSPQRSGTGFYGYTF. The CDR3 DNA reads TGTGCCAGCTCACCACAACGGTCCGGGACAGGGTTCTATGGCTACACCTTC.

This clone was observed a handful of times. CDR3 sequence reads: CASSVDPLGTLNTEAFF. The DNA for the CDR3 is TGTGCCAGCAGCGTAGACCCCTTGGGGACACTGAACACTGAAGCTTTCTTT. J is TRBJ1-1 and V is TRBV9; a possible D gene is TRBD1 (6 bases). CDR1 and CDR2 from the germline V gene are SGDLS and YYNGEE. The CDR3 covers 17 residues. V gave up 0 bases and J gave up 0 bases, with 15 bases separating them.

The chain uses TRBV4-1 and TRBJ1-1; 11 nucleotides align to TRBD1. This CDR3 has 18 amino acids. Germline V gene lookup returns CDR1 MGHRA and CDR2 YSYEKL. The V gene end was trimmed by 4 bases and the J gene end by 4 bases; junction bases not matched to a gene: 14. The DNA of the CDR3 is TGCGCCAGCAGCCCCCTCGGACAGGGGGCAGGGGTGGGCACTGAAGCTTTCTTT. Its protein is CASSPLGQGAGVGTEAFF.

This rearrangement joins TRBV18 to TRBJ2-2, with 8 bases identical to TRBD2. The CDR3 extends over 16 amino acids. V lost 0 bases and J lost 4; bases outside the gene matches: 4. CDR1 KGHSH and CDR2 LQKENI come from the germline V gene. The CDR3 DNA follows: TGTGCCAGCTCACCACCGAGCGGGAGCGTCACCGGGGAGCTGTTTTTT. Translation gives CASSPPSGSVTGELFF.

The rearrangement uses TRBV5-1 and TRBJ1-2; D gene ambiguous. Trimming removed 5 bases from V and 8 bases from J, with 22 bases in between. Germline assignment: CDR1 SGHRS and CDR2 YFSETQ. The CDR3 loop spans 15 amino acids. For the CDR3, the DNA is TGCGCCAGCAGTCAGGAGGTTCCACGGATTCAAGGCTACACCTTC. Protein sequence: CASSQEVPRIQGYTF.

The chain combines TRBV5-6 with TRBJ2-5, with D perhaps TRBD1 (5 bases). Germline V gene sequence: CDR1 SGHDT, CDR2 YYEEEE. V was pared by 0 bases and J by 4 bases, with 16 bases between. The CDR3 extends over 16 amino acids. The CDR3 is CASSLGATAQGETQYF. The CDR3 DNA sequence: TGTGCCAGCAGCTTGGGCGCGACAGCTCAGGGAGAGACCCAGTACTTC.

V gene TRBV9 combines with J gene TRBJ1-2, with 8 bases lining up with TRBD1. Germline V lookup: CDR1 SGDLS, CDR2 YYNGEE. The CDR3 totals 15 residues. Germline trimming cut 0 bases from V and 8 bases from J; bases unmatched to any gene: 9. The chain's CDR3 is CASSVGTGRSDGYTF. The CDR3 DNA follows: TGTGCCAGCAGCGTAGGGACAGGGAGGTCAGACGGCTACACCTTC.

The chain joins TRBV29-1 to TRBJ1-2, with D maybe TRBD1 (6 bases). Germline CDR1 and CDR2: SQVTM and ANQGSEA. The CDR3 runs to 11 residues. V dropped 5 bases and J dropped 8 bases, with 12 bases sitting between them. CDR3 amino acids: CSVMGASGYTF. The CDR3 DNA reads TGCAGCGTTATGGGGGCGTCAGGCTACACCTTC.

The chain joins TRBV28 to TRBJ2-5; 10 bases are a match to TRBD1. Germline lookup yields CDR1 MDHEN and CDR2 SYDVKM. This CDR3 has 15 residues. V shed 8 bases and J 5 bases; nucleotides not matched to a gene: 11. DNA of the CDR3: TGTGCCAGCTCCCAGGGGGGACAGGGGTCGGAGACCCAGTACTTC. Translation gives CASSQGGQGSETQYF.

The genes are TRBV5-1 and TRBJ1-1, with D perhaps matching TRBD1 (5 bases). This CDR3 is 16 amino acids long. V was clipped by 4 bases and J by 0 bases, with 16 bases between them. Germline V gene sequence: CDR1 SGHRS, CDR2 YFSETQ. CDR3 DNA: TGCGCCAGCAGCCCCGCCAGGGAGGGAATGAACACTGAAGCTTTCTTT. Protein: CASSPAREGMNTEAFF.

This clone was found many times. The V call is TRBV19, the J call TRBJ2-7, with D possibly matching TRBD2 (6 bases). The CDR3 runs to 14 residues. CDR1 is LNHDA, CDR2 SQIVND, per germline (reference sequence). The ends were cut back, 2 bases at V and 1 base at J, with 9 bases in the middle. The CDR3 reads CASSISRESYEQYF. Here the CDR3 DNA reads TGTGCCAGTAGTATATCACGGGAGTCCTACGAGCAGTACTTC. Filled out from reference TRBV19 and TRBJ2-7, the complete variable domain reads DGGITQSPKYLFRKEGQNVTLSCEQNLNHDAMYWYRQDPGQGLRLIYYSQIVNDFQKGDIAEGYSVSREKKESFPLTVTSAQKNPTAFYLCASSISRESYEQYFGPGTRLTVT.

The rearrangement joins TRBV29-1 to TRBJ2-5, with 8 bases lining up with TRBD1. CDR3 length: 16 residues. CDR1 SQVTM and CDR2 ANQGSEA come from the germline V gene. The ends lost 6 bases at V and 3 bases at J; junction bases unmatched: 15. The DNA of the CDR3 is TGCAGCGTCCTGAGAGGGCAGGGGGCATGGGAAGAGACCCAGTACTTC. Its protein product is CSVLRGQGAWEETQYF.

The gene calls are TRBV6-6 and TRBJ1-1, with D unclear. The germline V gene has CDR1 MNHNY and CDR2 SVGAGI (reference sequence). This CDR3 spans 11 amino acids. V was cut by 6 bases and J by 6 bases, with 8 bases left in between. CDR3 nucleotide sequence: TGTGCCAGCAGCCCTTCGTCTGAAGCTTTCTTT. This encodes CASSPSSEAFF.

This clone was detected once. The chain employs TRBV19 and TRBJ2-3; D perhaps matches TRBD2 (5 bases). This CDR3 comprises 14 residues. Germline CDR1 reads LNHDA; CDR2 reads SQIVND (reference sequence). V was pared by 4 bases and J by 2 bases, with 10 bases between. The CDR3: CASSNPGSTDTQYF. As DNA, the CDR3 is TGTGCCAGTAGTAACCCGGGGTCCACAGATACGCAGTATTTT.

This clone occurred a few times. The chain joins TRBV2 to TRBJ2-1; possible D gene TRBD2, 5 bases. The CDR3 has 14 amino acids. The V end lost 6 bases, the J end lost 5 bases, and 14 bases lay between the germline ends. Germline-derived CDR1 and CDR2 are SNHLY and FYNNEI. The CDR3 loop reads CASRSDFLNNEQFF. The CDR3 DNA reads TGTGCCAGCAGATCGGACTTTTTAAACAATGAGCAGTTCTTC.

The V and J genes are TRBV19 and TRBJ2-3, with 7 bases aligning to TRBD2. J lost 4 bases, V lost 4 bases, and 2 bases had no gene match. In germline, CDR1 is LNHDA, CDR2 SQIVND (reference sequence). This CDR3 comprises 13 residues. The CDR3 sequence: CASSKRDPDTQYF. DNA for the CDR3: TGTGCCAGTAGTAAGCGGGACCCAGATACGCAGTATTTT.